These T cell receptor beta chains were read from a single sample in a study of neurological immune-mediated disorders. Each CDR3 protein is one row after TCRdb ran MiXCR on the 5' RACE reads. The sample lists about 60,000 distinct CDR3 sequences; nearly 10% were seen once. Sequencing was carried out using PBMCs. These receptors originate from a young man in good health. The conserved cysteine and the conserved F or W are not part of the CDR3 here. The order of the fields is J gene, V gene, CDR3 protein.

TRBJ1-2	TRBV15	ATSRPGTVEGLVYGYT
TRBJ2-5	TRBV20-1	SAREGTGGDETQY
TRBJ2-3	TRBV25-1	ASSTPPATDTQY
TRBJ2-2	TRBV12-3/TRBV12-4	ASSRRTGLNTGELF
TRBJ2-7	TRBV20-1	SATFPTAGVRYEQY
TRBJ2-7	TRBV20-1	SAFSGVHEQY
TRBJ2-7	TRBV5-1	ASSFEGYLYELY
TRBJ2-7	TRBV10-3	AISGDGGYEQY
TRBJ2-3	TRBV9	ASRTGTGATDTQY
TRBJ2-7	TRBV18	ASSPMQTEQY
TRBJ2-3	TRBV9	ASSVNVAGAGTDTQY
TRBJ2-1	TRBV7-3	ASSGMVGHDNEQF
TRBJ2-7	TRBV3-1	ASNPGQGSVEQY
TRBJ2-7	TRBV7-2	ASSLTHFSYEQY
TRBJ2-7	TRBV20-1	SAVYLYEQY
TRBJ2-5	TRBV29-1	SATGGAYQETQY
TRBJ1-2	TRBV12-3/TRBV12-4	ASSTGQNYGYT
TRBJ2-2	TRBV7-3	ASSLMGTRNTGELF
TRBJ2-3	TRBV5-1	ASSLGLSTDTQY
TRBJ2-2	TRBV5-1	ASSLSTSGINTGELF
TRBJ2-5	TRBV6-6	ASSPTSGRVGETQY
TRBJ2-2	TRBV25-1	ASSELSGRATGELF
TRBJ1-2	TRBV24-1	ATSESDRAGYT
TRBJ1-5	TRBV6-6	ASSSLGTGNQPQH